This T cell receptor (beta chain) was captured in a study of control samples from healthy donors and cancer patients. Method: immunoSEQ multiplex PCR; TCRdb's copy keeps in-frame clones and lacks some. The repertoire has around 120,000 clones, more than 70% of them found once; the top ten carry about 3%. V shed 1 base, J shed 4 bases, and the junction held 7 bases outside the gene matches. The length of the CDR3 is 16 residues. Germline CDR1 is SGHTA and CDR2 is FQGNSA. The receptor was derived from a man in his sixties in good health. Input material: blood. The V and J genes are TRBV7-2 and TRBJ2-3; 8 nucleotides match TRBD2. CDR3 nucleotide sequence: TGTGCCAGCAGCTTAGAACGGGGGGGCCAGTCAGATACGCAGTATTTT. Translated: CASSLERGGQSDTQYF.